Listed here are 28 T cell receptor beta chains from one sample, sequenced in a study of long-term antiretroviral therapy in people with HIV. With survey level as its setting, the immunoSEQ assay was v3.0. The repertoire was sequenced with immunoSEQ multiplex PCR; TCRdb's copy has only in-frame clones and lacks some. The table includes approximately 25,000 clones, 70% to 85% detected once. The sample was unsorted PBMCs, taken 3 years after starting antiretroviral therapy. These receptors came from a man aged 50-59 years with HIV.

This clone was recorded a few times. J is TRBJ1-2 and V is TRBV19; possibly TRBD1 for D (6 bases). Germline assignment: CDR1 LNHDA and CDR2 SQIVND (reference sequence). The CDR3 totals 13 residues. V lost 5 bases to trimming and J lost 2 bases, with 9 bases between them. CDR3 residues: CASSPGQNYGYTF. In DNA, the CDR3 is TGTGCCAGTAGTCCCGGACAGAACTATGGCTACACCTTC.

The chain has TRBV2 and TRBJ1-1, with 8 bases identical to TRBD1. J was trimmed by 4 bases and V by 7 bases; bases with no gene match: 8. The CDR3 totals 14 residues. The germline CDR1 and CDR2 sequences are SNHLY and FYNNEI. This CDR3 is CASTQLQGGTEAFF. CDR3 nucleotide sequence: TGTGCCAGCACCCAATTACAGGGGGGCACTGAAGCTTTCTTT. Full variable domain (missing parts from reference TRBV2 and TRBJ1-1): EPEVTQTPSHQVTQMGQEVILRCVPISNHLYFYWYRQILGQKVEFLVSFYNNEISEKSEIFDDQFSVERPDGSNFTLKIRSTKLEDSAMYFCASTQLQGGTEAFFGQGTRLTVV.

The chain links TRBV5-4 to TRBJ2-3; TRBD1 might be the D (5 bases). This CDR3 contains 13 residues. Trimming took off 4 bases at V and 4 bases at J, with 10 bases between the two ends. Germline values: CDR1 SGHNT, CDR2 YYREEE (reference sequence). The CDR3 spells CASSEGHSDTQYF. The CDR3 nucleotides are TGTGCCAGCAGCGAAGGACACTCAGATACGCAGTATTTT.

The chain is built from TRBV11-2 and TRBJ1-4; a possible D gene is TRBD1 (6 bases). Deletions cut 5 bases from V and 5 bases from J, with 24 bases between. Germline V lookup: CDR1 SGHAT, CDR2 FQNNGV. The CDR3 spans 18 residues. CDR3 coding DNA: TGTGCCAGCAGCCATTGGGGAGGACAGCCCACCCCGAATGAAAAACTGTTTTTT. It specifies CASSHWGGQPTPNEKLFF. Full variable domain (missing parts from reference TRBV11-2 and TRBJ1-4): EAGVAQSPRYKIIEKRQSVAFWCNPISGHATLYWYQQILGQGPKLLIQFQNNGVVDDSQLPKDRFSAERLKGVDSTLKIQPAKLEDSAVYLCASSHWGGQPTPNEKLFFGSGTQLSVL.

V usage is TRBV28 and J usage is TRBJ1-1, with no clear D. CDR1 MDHEN and CDR2 SYDVKM come from the germline V gene. Trimming removed 2 bases at V and 1 base at J, with 8 bases between. The CDR3 length is 14 residues. The CDR3 nucleotides are TGTGCCAGCAGTTTAAGGGTAAAGAACACTGAAGCTTTCTTT. Translation gives CASSLRVKNTEAFF.

The J gene is TRBJ2-7, the V gene TRBV5-1, with D tentatively TRBD2 (6 bases). Germline CDR1 SGHRS, CDR2 YFSETQ. With 0 bases removed from V and 7 bases from J, the gap between germline ends came to 17 bases. The CDR3 contains 15 residues. The CDR3 nucleotides are TGCGCCAGCAGCTTGGCGGCTAGCGAGACGGGAGAGCAGTACTTC. This gives the protein CASSLAASETGEQYF.

This chain uses TRBV4-3 with TRBJ2-2; 10 bases agree with TRBD2. The CDR3 loop spans 17 amino acids. The V and J ends lost 3 bases and 6 bases, in that order; junction bases with no gene match: 10. CDR1 is LGHNA, CDR2 YSLEER, per germline. The CDR3, as DNA: TGCGCCAGCAGCCATAATAGCGGGGGGTTAGACGCCGGGGAGCTGTTTTTT. It specifies CASSHNSGGLDAGELFF.

The chain combines TRBV7-6 with TRBJ2-7; tentatively, D is TRBD1 (6 bases). V lost 6 bases, J lost 5 bases, and 17 bases lay in between. CDR1 SGHVS and CDR2 FNYEAQ come from the germline V gene. The CDR3 has 14 residues. CDR3 DNA: TGTGCCAGCAGTCAAGATAGGGGGATTGACGAGCAGTACTTC. Its translation is CASSQDRGIDEQYF.

Remarks on this clone: The junction departs from germline at one end; a sequencing error may be responsible. Here the CDR3 reads CASSLGGTSYNEQFF. CDR3 sequence (DNA): TGTGCTAGCAGCTTAGGGGGGACTTCCTACAATGAGCAGTTCTTC. The V gene is TRBV7-7, the J gene TRBJ2-1; the D call may be TRBD1 or TRBD2 (6 bases each). The germline V gene encodes CDR1 SSHAT and CDR2 FNYEAQ (reference sequence). There are 15 residues in the CDR3. Full variable domain (remainder filled in from reference TRBV7-7 and TRBJ2-1): GAGVSQSPRYKVTKRGQDVTLRCDPISSHATLYWYQQALGQGPEFLTYFNYEAQPDKSGLPSDRFSAERPEGSISTLTIQRTEQRDSAMYRCASSLGGTSYNEQFFGPGTRLTVL.

The chain couples TRBV27 to TRBJ2-7; no reliable D call. The V gene lost 2 bases and the J gene lost 4 bases, with 9 bases spanning the gap. Germline values: CDR1 MNHEY, CDR2 SMNVEV (reference sequence). The CDR3 extends over 13 amino acids. CDR3 coding DNA: TGTGCCAGCAGTTTAAGTCAGTCATACGAGCAGTACTTC. Encoded protein: CASSLSQSYEQYF.

V usage is TRBV5-1 and J usage is TRBJ2-5; TRBD2 might be the D (5 bases). From germline, CDR1 is SGHRS and CDR2 YFSETQ. The CDR3 covers 13 residues. Trimming pared 4 bases from V and 5 bases from J, leaving 12 bases between. The CDR3 region is CASSPGPGETQYF. Written as DNA, the CDR3 is TGCGCCAGCAGCCCCGGACCGGGGGAGACCCAGTACTTC.

The CDR3 spells CASSDSRSLYEQYF. CDR3 DNA: TGTGCCAGCAGTGATAGCCGGTCCCTCTACGAGCAGTACTTC. The chain has TRBV2 and TRBJ2-7; no firm D call. V lost 3 bases and J lost 3, with 12 bases in between. The CDR3 has 14 amino acids. Germline CDR1 and CDR2: SNHLY and FYNNEI.

This sequence joins TRBV18 and TRBJ2-3, with TRBD2 identical over 8 bases. Germline assignment: CDR1 KGHSH and CDR2 LQKENI. CDR3 length: 16 amino acids. Trimming took 0 bases from V and 3 from J; bases not matched to a gene: 5. CDR3: CASSPPSRGRTDTQYF. The CDR3 nucleotides are TGTGCCAGCTCACCACCGAGCCGCGGGAGGACAGATACGCAGTATTTT.

In its sample, this clone was seen a few times. The chain joins TRBV5-4 to TRBJ2-2; 7 bases are a match to TRBD1. There are 14 residues in the CDR3. Unmatched junction bases numbered 7, after V lost 3 bases and J lost 8 bases. Germline V gene data show CDR1 as SGHNT and CDR2 as YYREEE (reference sequence). CDR3 region: CASSSPIRGGELFF. The CDR3 region has the DNA TGTGCCAGCAGCTCACCCATCAGGGGGGGGGAGCTGTTTTTT.

The V call is TRBV4-1, the J call TRBJ2-1; a possible D gene is TRBD2 (5 bases). The CDR3 is 19 amino acids. The V gene lost 0 bases and the J gene lost 6 bases, with 24 bases spanning the gap. Per germline, CDR1 MGHRA and CDR2 YSYEKL. This chain's CDR3 is CASSQDPHLRRPRGNEQFF. The DNA for the CDR3 is TGCGCCAGCAGCCAAGATCCCCACCTCAGACGGCCCCGGGGCAATGAGCAGTTCTTC.

Notes on this clone: An end of the junction differs from the germline gene, which may be a read error. V usage is TRBV27 and J usage is TRBJ2-5, with D perhaps matching TRBD1 or TRBD2 (5 bases each). The CDR3 runs 16 residues. The germline V gene encodes CDR1 MNHEY and CDR2 SMNVEV (reference sequence). The CDR3 sequence is CASSPLSRDLQGTQYF. CDR3 coding DNA: TGTGCCAGCAGTCCCCTATCCCGGGACCTGCAAGGGACCCAGTACTTC.

This chain joins TRBV21-1 and TRBJ2-3; the table calls TRBD1, which could not be checked here. TRBV21-1 is shown as a pseudogene. The CDR3 has 17 amino acids. The CDR3: CASIKTAGTGPTDTQYF. The CDR3 region has the DNA TGTGCCAGCATCAAAACTGCGGGGACAGGGCCCACAGATACGCAGTATTTT.

A few counts support this clone. CDR3: CASSPTTGSLYGYTF. The CDR3 DNA sequence: TGTGCCAGCAGTCCTACAACAGGGAGCCTCTATGGCTACACCTTC. This rearrangement joins TRBV5-5 to TRBJ1-2; D perhaps matches TRBD1 (6 bases). V dropped 5 bases and J dropped 4 bases, with 18 bases sitting between them. The CDR3 length is 15 residues. CDR1 is SGHKS and CDR2 is YYEKEE in the germline V gene (reference sequence).

Sample share makes this clone medium-sized. This chain links TRBV14 with TRBJ1-6, with D unresolved. In germline, CDR1 is SGHDN, CDR2 FVKESK. The V end lost 4 bases, the J end lost 6 bases, and 10 bases lay between the germline ends. CDR3 length: 14 amino acids. CDR3 amino acids: CASSLAWGNSPLHF. CDR3 DNA sequence: TGTGCCAGCAGCCTAGCCTGGGGTAATTCACCCCTCCACTTT.

The genes are TRBV11-3 and TRBJ1-2, with D uncertain. The CDR3 has 13 amino acids. V was pared by 1 base and J by 6 bases, with 9 bases between. From germline, CDR1 is SGHNT and CDR2 YENEEA. The CDR3: CASSLARMDGYTF. The CDR3 DNA follows: TGTGCCAGCAGCTTAGCCCGGATGGATGGCTACACCTTC.

V usage is TRBV2 and J usage is TRBJ1-2; 9 bases map to TRBD1. Germline V gene data show CDR1 as SNHLY and CDR2 as FYNNEI. The CDR3 loop spans 14 amino acids. The V gene end was trimmed by 7 bases and the J gene end by 2 bases; junction bases not matched to a gene: 5. The CDR3 bases are TGTGCCAGCAAGTCCGGGACAGGGAACTATGGCTACACCTTC. Translating it yields CASKSGTGNYGYTF.

In its sample, this clone was seen once. The chain carries TRBV6-5 and TRBJ1-5; D unclear. Trimming shortened V by 7 bases and J by 3 bases, and 10 bases separated the two germline ends. Germline assignment: CDR1 MNHEY and CDR2 SVGAGI. This CDR3 has 13 amino acids. The CDR3 sequence: CASTLDVNQPQHF. CDR3 DNA: TGTGCCAGCACCTTGGACGTCAATCAGCCCCAGCATTTT.

V gene TRBV5-5 combines with J gene TRBJ1-5, with 7 bases fitting TRBD1. The trim removed 0 bases at V and 6 bases at J, leaving 6 bases unmatched. Germline CDR1 SGHKS, CDR2 YYEKEE (reference sequence). The CDR3 is 15 amino acids. CDR3 in DNA: TGTGCCAGCAGCTTGGGACAGGGAGCCGGTCAGCCCCAGCATTTT. Residues: CASSLGQGAGQPQHF.

The chain is built from TRBV13 and TRBJ2-1; TRBD2 matches at 8 bases. V lost 8 bases, J lost 3 bases, and 6 bases stayed unmatched. From germline, CDR1 is PRHDT and CDR2 FYEKMQ (reference sequence). The CDR3 covers 14 residues. As DNA, the CDR3 is TGTGCCAGCGGCGGGGGGCCTATCTACAATGAGCAGTTCTTC. As protein: CASGGGPIYNEQFF.

The rearrangement links TRBV5-1 to TRBJ1-2, with a tentative D call TRBD1 (5 bases). Germline V gene lookup returns CDR1 SGHRS and CDR2 YFSETQ. The CDR3 length is 14 residues. Trimming stripped 4 bases from V and 4 bases from J, with 14 bases between. The CDR3 region is CASSPRDGVYGYTF. As DNA, the CDR3 is TGCGCCAGCAGCCCGCGGGACGGAGTCTATGGCTACACCTTC.

This chain connects TRBV11-3 to TRBJ2-4; unclear D gene. CDR1 is SGHNT and CDR2 is YENEEA in the germline V gene. V lost 5 bases to trimming and J lost 5 bases, with 13 bases between them. The CDR3 is made up of 14 amino acids. This CDR3 reads CASSLLGRENIQYF. The CDR3 DNA reads as TGTGCCAGCAGCCTACTCGGACGGGAAAACATTCAGTACTTC.

This clone was seen a handful of times. CDR3 region: CASSPNGAGETNTGELFF. CDR3 in DNA: TGTGCCAGCAGCCCCAATGGGGCGGGAGAGACGAACACCGGGGAGCTGTTTTTT. The chain combines TRBV7-9 with TRBJ2-2, with 7 bases lining up with TRBD2. The CDR3 sequence is 18 residues long. With 5 bases clipped from V and 0 bases from J, the junction kept 12 bases outside the gene matches. The germline V gene has CDR1 SEHNR and CDR2 FQNEAQ (reference sequence).

The chain links TRBV28 to TRBJ1-2; no clear D gene. Germline CDR1 MDHEN, CDR2 SYDVKM. The CDR3 is made up of 11 amino acids. The V and J ends lost 8 bases and 3 bases respectively, with 7 bases between them. CDR3 amino acids: CASGDYYGYTF. CDR3 in DNA: TGTGCCAGCGGTGATTACTATGGCTACACCTTC.